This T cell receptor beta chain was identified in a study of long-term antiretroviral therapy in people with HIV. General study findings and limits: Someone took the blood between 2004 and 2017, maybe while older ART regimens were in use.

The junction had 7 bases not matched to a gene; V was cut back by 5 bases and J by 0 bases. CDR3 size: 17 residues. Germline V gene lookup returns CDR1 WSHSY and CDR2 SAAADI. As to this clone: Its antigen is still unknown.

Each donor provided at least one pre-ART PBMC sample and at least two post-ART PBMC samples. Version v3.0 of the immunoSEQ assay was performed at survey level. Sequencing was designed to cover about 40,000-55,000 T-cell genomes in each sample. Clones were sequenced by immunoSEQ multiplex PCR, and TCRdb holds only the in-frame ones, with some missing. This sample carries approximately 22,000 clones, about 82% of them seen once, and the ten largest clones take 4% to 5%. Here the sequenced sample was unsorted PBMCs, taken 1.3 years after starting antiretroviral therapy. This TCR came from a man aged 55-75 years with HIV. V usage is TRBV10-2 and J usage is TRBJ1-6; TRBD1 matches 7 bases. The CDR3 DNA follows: TGCGCCAGCAGTCAAGGACAGGCGAGCTCCTATAATTCACCCCTCCACTTT. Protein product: CASSQGQASSYNSPLHF.